These 30 T cell receptor beta chains were sequenced from one sample in a study of regulatory T cells in long-lasting Graves disease. Assembly of TCR beta libraries relied on iRepertoire HTBI primers together with Arm-PCR of CDR3 regions. TCRdb re-called the multiplex PCR reads with MiXCR, one entry per CDR3 protein. The table lists hundreds of thousands of distinct CDR3 sequences, roughly a fifth of them singletons. Time point noted: persistent/refractory GD, antithyroid drugs over 5 years with positive TRAb. The TCR library was made from RNA extracted from PBMCs. Sequencing used peripheral blood mononuclear cells (PBMCs), obtained when the disease was refractory, from a patient treated with antithyroid drugs. These receptors all come from a female donor with Graves disease.

CDR3 residues: CSVESGAAYEQYF. DNA for the CDR3: TGCAGCGTTGAAAGCGGAGCTGCCTACGAGCAGTACTTC. J is TRBJ2-7 and V is TRBV29-1; maybe TRBD2 (5 bases). The CDR3 covers 13 residues. Germline CDR1 and CDR2: SQVTM and ANQGSEA. V was pared by 2 bases and J by 2 bases, with 10 bases between.

This clonotype was seen repeatedly, ten times or more. The CDR3 nucleotides are TGTGCCAGCAGTGATCCCCGGGACATTGGAAACACTGAAGCTTTCTTT. It translates to CASSDPRDIGNTEAFF. The rearrangement uses TRBV2 and TRBJ1-1; a weak D match, TRBD1 (6 bases). V gave up 3 bases and J gave up 2 bases, with 16 bases separating them. The CDR3 has 16 residues. The germline gives CDR1 SNHLY, CDR2 FYNNEI.

This clonotype was detected only a few times. The J gene is TRBJ2-7, the V gene TRBV29-1; TRBD1 matches at 9 bases. This CDR3 comprises 12 residues. The germline gives CDR1 SQVTM, CDR2 ANQGSEA. The V gene end was trimmed by 6 bases and the J gene end by 10 bases; junction bases not matched to a gene: 10. CDR3: CSVQKETGGQYF. CDR3 DNA sequence: TGCAGCGTCCAAAAGGAGACAGGGGGACAGTACTTC.

This clonotype came up a few times. The chain combines TRBV20-1 with TRBJ1-1; maybe TRBD1 (6 bases). This CDR3 is built from 13 residues. CDR1 DFQATT and CDR2 SNEGSKA come from the germline V gene (reference sequence). Trimming pared 5 bases from V and 5 bases from J, leaving 15 bases between. The CDR3 nucleotides are TGCAGTGCTGCAGAGGGGGGCGGGACTGAAGCTTTCTTT. It specifies CSAAEGGGTEAFF.

This clonotype was counted at least ten times. V gene TRBV6-1 combines with J gene TRBJ2-5, with 11 bases aligning to TRBD1. This CDR3 has 17 amino acids. Trimming took 8 bases from V and 4 from J; bases not matched to a gene: 15. Per germline, CDR1 MNHNS and CDR2 SASEGT. The DNA of the CDR3 is TGTGCCAGCCAAAAAAACAATTACGGGACAGGGGGAGAGACCCAGTACTTC. It codes for CASQKNNYGTGGETQYF.

The V and J genes are TRBV12-3 or TRBV12-4 and TRBJ2-3, with D possibly TRBD2 on 5 matching bases. The CDR3 runs 14 residues. Between the trimmed V and J ends, which lost 7 bases and 1 base, there was a span of 12 bases. The CDR3 spells CASTRNSGTDTQYF. Written as DNA, the CDR3 is TGTGCCAGCACCCGAAATAGCGGCACAGATACGCAGTATTTT.

This chain links TRBV28 with TRBJ2-7; 7 bases are shared with TRBD1. V was clipped by 7 bases and J by 2 bases; unmatched bases: 5. CDR1 is MDHEN, CDR2 SYDVKM, per germline. This CDR3 contains 13 residues. The CDR3 region has the DNA TGTGCCAGCATGACAGGGACCACCTACGAGCAGTACTTC. This gives the protein CASMTGTTYEQYF.

This clonotype turned up a few times. The chain has TRBV29-1 and TRBJ2-3; 8 bases map to TRBD2. The CDR3 runs 15 residues. Looked up from germline, CDR1 is SQVTM and CDR2 is ANQGSEA. Unmatched junction bases numbered 5, after V lost 2 bases and J lost 1 base. CDR3 sequence reads: CSVESELAGTDTQYF. Written as DNA, the CDR3 is TGCAGCGTTGAATCAGAACTAGCGGGCACAGATACGCAGTATTTT.

This clonotype has at least ten counts. The V and J genes are TRBV12-3 or TRBV12-4 and TRBJ2-5; 9 nucleotides line up with TRBD2. V was clipped by 4 bases and J by 5 bases; unmatched bases: 5. This CDR3 contains 14 residues. The CDR3 DNA reads as TGTGCCAGCAGTTCGATCGCGGGGGGGGAGACCCAGTACTTC. Translation gives CASSSIAGGETQYF.

This clonotype occurred many times. The J gene is TRBJ2-5, the V gene TRBV28, with D perhaps assigned TRBD1 or TRBD2 (5 bases each). V was cut by 2 bases and J by 3 bases, with 10 bases left in between. CDR3 length: 14 residues. In germline, CDR1 is MDHEN, CDR2 SYDVKM. The CDR3 DNA sequence: TGTGCCAGCAGTTTAGGGGACGCCAAAGAGACCCAGTACTTC. It translates to CASSLGDAKETQYF.

This clonotype appeared many times. This chain uses TRBV28 with TRBJ1-1; tentative D call: TRBD1 (6 bases). The CDR3 is made up of 15 amino acids. V was trimmed by 1 base and J by 4 bases, leaving 13 bases between them. Per germline, CDR1 MDHEN and CDR2 SYDVKM. In DNA form, the CDR3 reads TGTGCCAGCAGTTTATATATGGGGACAAGCACTGAAGCTTTCTTT. It yields the protein CASSLYMGTSTEAFF.

The chain carries TRBV9 and TRBJ1-1, with D tentatively TRBD1 (6 bases). There are 14 residues in the CDR3. Germline V gives CDR1 SGDLS, CDR2 YYNGEE. The V end was cut by 2 bases, the J end by 0 bases, with 8 bases between. The CDR3 DNA sequence: TGTGCCAGCAGCGTGGACAGCATGAACACTGAAGCTTTCTTT. Protein product: CASSVDSMNTEAFF. Full variable domain (remainder filled in from reference TRBV9 and TRBJ1-1): DSGVTQTPKHLITATGQRVTLRCSPRSGDLSVYWYQQSLDQGLQFLIQYYNGEERAKGNILERFSAQQFPDLHSELNLSSLELGDSALYFCASSVDSMNTEAFFGQGTRLTVV.

This clonotype was found many times. This sequence joins TRBV12-3 or TRBV12-4 and TRBJ1-5; D is unresolved. This CDR3 region has 14 residues. The V end lost 3 bases, the J end lost 5 bases, and 11 bases lay between the germline ends. CDR3 DNA: TGTGCCAGCAGTTTCGAGCACCCCCATCAGCCCCAGCATTTT. Residues: CASSFEHPHQPQHF.

This clonotype appeared many times. Written as DNA, the CDR3 is TGTGCCAGCAGTTGGGGCCCAGGGGCGCGGAATGAGCAGTTCTTC. This encodes CASSWGPGARNEQFF. This chain connects TRBV12-3 or TRBV12-4 to TRBJ2-1, with D perhaps matching TRBD1 (6 bases). Trimming left V 4 bases short and J 7 bases short, with 17 bases between. The CDR3 spans 15 residues.

The table lists this clonotype with a few counts. The rearrangement links TRBV7-9 to TRBJ1-1, with D uncertain. The V and J ends lost 7 bases and 0 bases respectively, with 9 bases between them. The CDR3 contains 13 residues. In germline, CDR1 is SEHNR, CDR2 FQNEAQ (reference sequence). The CDR3 reads CASNPGMNTEAFF. The CDR3 DNA reads TGTGCCAGCAACCCAGGCATGAACACTGAAGCTTTCTTT.

This clonotype was seen many times. This chain joins TRBV2 and TRBJ1-2; D is undetermined. V was clipped by 3 bases and J by 8 bases, with 13 bases between them. The CDR3 contains 13 residues. Germline V gene lookup returns CDR1 SNHLY and CDR2 FYNNEI. CDR3 residues: CASSDALLGGYTF. The CDR3 DNA reads TGTGCCAGCAGTGACGCATTGCTGGGCGGCTACACCTTC.

The genes are TRBV7-2 and TRBJ1-6, with D unresolved. From germline, CDR1 is SGHTA and CDR2 FQGNSA. V lost 5 bases to trimming and J lost 5 bases, with 16 bases between them. The CDR3 covers 16 residues. As DNA, the CDR3 is TGTGCCAGCAGCCCTACAAATCGGAGGAATAATTCACCCCTCCACTTT. As protein: CASSPTNRRNNSPLHF.

The rearrangement uses TRBV19 and TRBJ1-5; D is unresolved. CDR1 is LNHDA and CDR2 is SQIVND in the germline V gene (reference sequence). The length of the CDR3 is 15 residues. The V and J ends lost 4 bases and 6 bases respectively, with 16 bases between them. The CDR3 bases are TGTGCCAGTAGTAGGGAGCCTCGGAAGAGTCAGCCCCAGCATTTT. Its translation is CASSREPRKSQPQHF.

This clonotype has a count of ten or more. The rearrangement links TRBV12-3 or TRBV12-4 to TRBJ2-7, with D maybe TRBD2 (5 bases). The CDR3 spans 14 residues. Between the trimmed V and J ends, which lost 3 bases and 2 bases, there was a span of 11 bases. Here the CDR3 DNA reads TGTGCCAGCAGTTTTCTAGCAGGCACCTACGAGCAGTACTTC. It codes for CASSFLAGTYEQYF.

This clonotype has a handful of counts. The chain carries TRBV20-1 and TRBJ2-7, with D unclear. This CDR3 has 11 amino acids. V dropped 6 bases and J dropped 6 bases, with 12 bases sitting between them. Per germline, CDR1 DFQATT and CDR2 SNEGSKA (reference sequence). The CDR3 sequence: CSASHGFEQYF. The CDR3 coding sequence is TGCAGTGCAAGTCACGGGTTCGAGCAGTACTTC.

This clonotype was seen ten or more times. The chain carries TRBV7-2 and TRBJ1-1; unclear D gene. Trimming pared 5 bases from V and 1 base from J, leaving 14 bases between. The germline CDR1 and CDR2 sequences are SGHTA and FQGNSA. CDR3 length: 15 residues. The CDR3 protein is CASSPPPGGNTEAFF. CDR3 DNA sequence: TGTGCCAGCAGCCCCCCCCCGGGTGGGAACACTGAAGCTTTCTTT.

Only a few counts were recorded for this clonotype. The genes are TRBV7-3 and TRBJ2-6; D not resolved. CDR1 is SGHTA, CDR2 FQGTGA, per germline. This CDR3 contains 16 residues. Deletions cut 5 bases from V and 0 bases from J, with 11 bases between. The CDR3 here is CASSIRTSSGANVLTF. The CDR3 region has the DNA TGTGCCAGCAGCATCCGGACGAGCTCTGGGGCCAACGTCCTGACTTTC.

This clonotype has more than one count but fewer than ten. The chain joins TRBV19 to TRBJ2-2; 7 positions match TRBD1. The CDR3 consists of 15 residues. Germline-derived CDR1 and CDR2 are LNHDA and SQIVND (reference sequence). V shed 5 bases and J 5 bases; nucleotides not matched to a gene: 8. The CDR3 reads CASSDRDRFTGELFF. CDR3 in DNA: TGTGCCAGTAGTGACCGGGACAGATTTACCGGGGAGCTGTTTTTT.

This clonotype was observed a few times. The V gene is TRBV28, the J gene TRBJ2-4; tentatively, D is TRBD1 (6 bases). CDR1 is MDHEN, CDR2 SYDVKM, per germline. This CDR3 is 16 amino acids long. V was trimmed by 5 bases and J by 8 bases, leaving 22 bases between them. The CDR3 protein is CASSLLPLQGQYIQYF. CDR3 nucleotides: TGTGCCAGCAGTCTCCTACCCTTACAGGGCCAGTACATTCAGTACTTC.

Many counts were recorded for this clonotype. The chain links TRBV3-1 to TRBJ2-5; no firm D call. V lost 4 bases and J 0 bases, leaving 12 bases between the germline ends. CDR1 and CDR2 (germline): LGHDT, YNNKEL (reference sequence). This CDR3 has 15 amino acids. CDR3 residues: CASSRDRRYQETQYF. CDR3 DNA: TGTGCCAGCAGCCGAGATCGACGGTACCAAGAGACCCAGTACTTC.

The table lists this clonotype with many counts. The genes are TRBV6-5 and TRBJ1-2; the match to TRBD1 covers 9 bases. The ends lost 2 bases at V and 8 bases at J; junction bases unmatched: 6. This CDR3 has 14 amino acids. CDR1 is MNHEY, CDR2 SVGAGI, per germline. The DNA of the CDR3 is TGTGCCAGCAGTTACACAGGGGGCGCGGGGGGCTACACCTTC. Its protein is CASSYTGGAGGYTF.

The chain combines TRBV7-2 with TRBJ2-3; D call uncertain. The CDR3 contains 15 residues. The V gene's germline CDR1 is SGHTA and CDR2 FQGNSA. V was clipped by 1 base and J by 1 base, with 9 bases between them. The CDR3 reads CASSLGPGRTDTQYF. Here the CDR3 DNA reads TGTGCCAGCAGCTTAGGTCCGGGCCGCACAGATACGCAGTATTTT.

This clonotype came up a few times. This chain connects TRBV19 to TRBJ1-6; TRBD1 aligns across 7 bases. V lost 3 bases and J lost 10; bases outside the gene matches: 9. This CDR3 has 15 residues. CDR1 and CDR2 (germline): LNHDA, SQIVND (reference sequence). CDR3 DNA: TGTGCCAGTAGTATCGAGGGGGCAGGGCAATCACCCCTCCACTTT. Encoded protein: CASSIEGAGQSPLHF. Filled out from reference TRBV19 and TRBJ1-6, the complete variable domain reads DGGITQSPKYLFRKEGQNVTLSCEQNLNHDAMYWYRQDPGQGLRLIYYSQIVNDFQKGDIAEGYSVSREKKESFPLTVTSAQKNPTAFYLCASSIEGAGQSPLHFGNGTRLTVT.

The sample holds many counts of this clonotype. The chain joins TRBV2 to TRBJ1-1; 7 bases map to TRBD1. The CDR3 sequence is 13 residues long. Trimming cost V 4 bases and J 6 bases; bases outside gene matches: 5. The germline V gene encodes CDR1 SNHLY and CDR2 FYNNEI. CDR3 residues: CASSAGQLSEAFF. The CDR3, as DNA: TGTGCCAGCAGTGCGGGACAGTTATCTGAAGCTTTCTTT.

In its sample, this clonotype was seen many times. The chain combines TRBV28 with TRBJ1-4; D gene unclear. The CDR3 runs to 11 residues. Per the germline V gene, CDR1 is MDHEN and CDR2 is SYDVKM. Trimming left V 3 bases short and J 7 bases short, with 3 bases between. CDR3 DNA sequence: TGTGCCAGCAGTTTTTCTGAAAAACTGTTTTTT. The encoded protein is CASSFSEKLFF.